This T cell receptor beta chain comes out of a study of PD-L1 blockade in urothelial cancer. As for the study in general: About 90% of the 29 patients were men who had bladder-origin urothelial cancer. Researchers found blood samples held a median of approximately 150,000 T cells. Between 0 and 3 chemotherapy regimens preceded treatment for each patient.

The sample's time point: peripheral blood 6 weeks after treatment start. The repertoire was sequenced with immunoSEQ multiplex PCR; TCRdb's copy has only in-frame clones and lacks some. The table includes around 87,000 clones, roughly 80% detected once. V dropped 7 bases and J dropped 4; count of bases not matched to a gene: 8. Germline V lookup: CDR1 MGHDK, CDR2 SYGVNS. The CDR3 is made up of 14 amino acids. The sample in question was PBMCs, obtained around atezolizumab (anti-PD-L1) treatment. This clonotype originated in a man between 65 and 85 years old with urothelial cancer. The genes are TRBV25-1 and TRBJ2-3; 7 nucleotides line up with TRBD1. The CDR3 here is CASMGDRVSDTQYF. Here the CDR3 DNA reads TGTGCCAGCATGGGAGACAGGGTTTCAGATACGCAGTATTTT.